This T cell receptor beta chain is from a study of cytomegalovirus exposure and HLA in healthy donors. General study results and limits: Among TCR beta chains, those listed as cytomegalovirus-associated numbered under 200. According to reports, the classifier identified cytomegalovirus status with high specificity and sensitivity. Testing in vitro showed a few CMV-associated chains specific for CMV antigens.

A single count supports this clone. Its antigen is still unknown. Profiling relied on immunoSEQ multiplex PCR, and the TCRdb table lists in-frame clones only, not all of them. Of roughly 220,000 clones listed, over 80% were seen once; the top ten hold approximately 1.1%. Looked up from germline, CDR1 is SQVTM and CDR2 is ANQGSEA. Trimming removed 7 bases at V and 5 bases at J, with 15 bases between. CDR3 length equals 12 residues. The sequenced sample consisted of PBMCs. The TCR comes from a woman aged 18-30 years in good health and CMV-seronegative. J is TRBJ2-7 and V is TRBV29-1, with a possible D match to TRBD1 (6 bases). In nucleotides, the CDR3 is TGCAGCGCCGGGACATCTCCACACGAGCAGTACTTC. Protein sequence: CSAGTSPHEQYF.